Listed below are T cell receptor beta chains from one sample, sequenced in a study of control samples from healthy donors and cancer patients. TCRdb's copy holds only in-frame clones and misses some; the assay was immunoSEQ multiplex PCR. The table includes over 100,000 clones, 90% detected once. The specimen sequenced was blood. The receptor set was obtained from a human donor in good health. The donor label of this sample is uncertain. The CDR3 runs from the conserved cysteine through the conserved F or W. A D gene is named only where the DNA matches it firmly. Clone size, where shown, is once, few, many, or a class for clones that have expanded.

j_gene,v_gene,abundance,d_gene,CDR3nt,CDR3aa
TRBJ1-2,TRBV28,NA,NA,TGTGCCAGCGGTAGCCCCGGCAGGGCGGCTGGCTACACCTTC,CASGSPGRAAGYTF
TRBJ1-3,TRBV15,NA,NA,TGTGCCACCAGCAGAGACGTTAGACAGGGAAACACCATATATTTT,CATSRDVRQGNTIYF
TRBJ2-1,TRBV5-4,NA,NA,TGTGCCAGCAGATTAAGTCAGGGGAATGAGCAGCTCTTC,CASRLSQGNEQLF
TRBJ2-5,TRBV11-2,NA,NA,TGTGCCAGCAGCTTCCTGATGGGGGCAGGCGGGGAGACCCAGTACTTC,CASSFLMGAGGETQYF
TRBJ2-7,TRBV19,NA,TRBD1,TGTGCCAGTAGTACGGGATTCGGGACAGGGGCCGAGCAGTACTTC,CASSTGFGTGAEQYF
TRBJ2-7,TRBV7-6,NA,TRBD2,TGTGCCAGCAGTCCGGGACTAGCGGGGGGTGTATACGAGCAGTACTTC,CASSPGLAGGVYEQYF
TRBJ1-3,TRBV10-3,NA,NA,TGTGCCATCAGCGCTGGGGTAGGGAGCTCTGGAAACACCATATATTTT,CAISAGVGSSGNTIYF
TRBJ1-3,TRBV12-3/TRBV12-4,NA,NA,TGTGCCAGCAGTTACCCCTCTGGAAACACCATATATTTT,CASSYPSGNTIYF
TRBJ2-3,TRBV29-1,NA,TRBD2,TGCAGCGTTCTAGCGGGGGGGCGGGATACGCAGTATTTT,CSVLAGGRDTQYF
TRBJ2-1,TRBV3-1/TRBV3-2,NA,NA,TGTGCCAGCAGCCCTGGGGGAGTCTGGGAGCAGTTCTTC,CASSPGGVWEQFF
TRBJ1-6,TRBV30,NA,NA,TGTGCCTGGAGTTCCCAGGGTTTTAGCTCCTATAATTCACCCCTCCACTTT,CAWSSQGFSSYNSPLHF
TRBJ2-7,TRBV30,NA,NA,TGTGCCTGGAGTCGAACTAGCAGCGAGCAGTACTTC,CAWSRTSSEQYF
TRBJ2-7,TRBV9,NA,NA,TGTGCCAGCAGCGCCGACTCTATAAACGAGCAGTACTTC,CASSADSINEQYF
TRBJ1-5,TRBV10-3,NA,NA,TGTGCCATCAGTGAGCTAGGGAGCAGCAATCAGCCCCAGCATTTT,CAISELGSSNQPQHF
TRBJ1-5,TRBV2,NA,NA,TGTGCCAGCAGTGAATCAGGGATGAAGAATCAGCCCCAGCATTTT,CASSESGMKNQPQHF
TRBJ2-7,TRBV10-1,NA,TRBD1,TGCGCCAGCAGTGGGGGACGGGACAGCTCCTACGAGCAGTACTTC,CASSGGRDSSYEQYF
TRBJ1-3,TRBV6-5,NA,TRBD1,TGTGCCAGTTCCTGGACAGGCGGAAACACCATATATTTT,CASSWTGGNTIYF
TRBJ1-2,TRBV5-1,NA,NA,TGCGCCAGCAGCTTGTCGACCCAAACCACGCTCGGGAAATATGGCTACACCTTC,CASSLSTQTTLGKYGYTF
TRBJ1-2,TRBV6-5,once,TRBD1,TGTGCCAGCAGTTACCTGCGGACAGGGGGCGGCTATGGCTACACCTTC,CASSYLRTGGGYGYTF
TRBJ1-2,TRBV11-2,NA,NA,TGTGCCAGCAGCTTCGGGCTTCTCTATGGCTACACCTTC,CASSFGLLYGYTF
TRBJ1-1,TRBV27,NA,TRBD1,TGTGCCAGCGTGCCCAGGGACAGGGGTCTAGCGAACACTGAAGCTTTCTTT,CASVPRDRGLANTEAFF
TRBJ2-3,TRBV5-1,NA,NA,TGCGCCAGCAGCTTGGTTTTAGAAACAGATACGCAGTATTTT,CASSLVLETDTQYF
TRBJ2-1,TRBV29-1,once,NA,TGCAGCGTTGACTCGCCGGTCAATGAGCAGTTCTTC,CSVDSPVNEQFF
TRBJ1-1,TRBV12-3/TRBV12-4,NA,NA,TGTGCCAGCAGCCGGGACCCGAACACTGAAGCTTTCTTT,CASSRDPNTEAFF
TRBJ2-7,TRBV5-1,NA,TRBD2,TGCGCCAGCAGCGACGGGACTAGCGGATCCTACGAGCAGTACTTC,CASSDGTSGSYEQYF
TRBJ2-5,TRBV5-1,NA,TRBD1,TGCGCCAGCAGCTCGAGAGGGACAGGGAGGCAAGAGACCCAGTACTTC,CASSSRGTGRQETQYF
TRBJ1-5,TRBV19,NA,NA,TGTGCCAGTAGTACGAACCATCAGCCCCAGCATTTT,CASSTNHQPQHF
TRBJ2-7,TRBV27,NA,NA,TGTGCCAGCAGTTTCGGATACGAGCAGTACTTC,CASSFGYEQYF
TRBJ2-5,TRBV2,NA,NA,TGTGCCAACCAACGGGAACCGACGCAAGAGACCCAGTACTTC,CANQREPTQETQYF
TRBJ1-5,TRBV2,NA,NA,TGTGCCAGCGGCAATCAGCCCCAGCATTTT,CASGNQPQHF
TRBJ2-3,TRBV20-1,NA,NA,TGCAGTGCTAGCGTGCCAGATACGCAGTATTTT,CSASVPDTQYF
TRBJ1-4,TRBV18,NA,NA,TGTGCCAGCTCACCACCAGGCAACCCTGAAAAACTGTTTTTT,CASSPPGNPEKLFF
TRBJ1-1,TRBV6-4,NA,NA,TGTGCCAGCAGTGACGAGGAGAACACTGAAGCTTTCTTT,CASSDEENTEAFF
TRBJ2-1,TRBV6-4,NA,NA,TGTGCCAGCAGTGCCCGCCGGGGCAATGAGCAGTTCTTC,CASSARRGNEQFF
TRBJ1-1,TRBV6-6,NA,NA,TGTGCCAGCAGTCCAGGCCTTAACACTGAAGCTTTCTTT,CASSPGLNTEAFF
TRBJ1-2,TRBV19,NA,NA,TGTGCCAGTAGAGTACAGGGTGATCGCGGCTACACCTTC,CASRVQGDRGYTF
TRBJ2-1,TRBV11-2,NA,NA,TGTGCCAGCAGCACCCAGACAGGGCAGTTCTTC,CASSTQTGQFF
TRBJ2-4,TRBV19,few,NA,TGTGCCAGTAGTCCTGGGCGCCTCGGCGGGGACATTCAGTACTTC,CASSPGRLGGDIQYF
TRBJ2-7,TRBV28,NA,TRBD1,TGTGCCAGCACCCTAAGACAGGGGGCGTACGAGCAGTACTTC,CASTLRQGAYEQYF
TRBJ1-5,TRBV19,NA,NA,TGTGCCAGTAGTACAACAGGCGACCCACGGCAGCCCCAGCATTTT,CASSTTGDPRQPQHF
TRBJ1-1,TRBV24-1,NA,NA,TGTGCCACCAGTGTAGGACTTCACACTGAAGCTTTCTTT,CATSVGLHTEAFF
TRBJ1-1,TRBV4-1,NA,TRBD1,TGCGCCAGCGCCGGGACAGACAACACTGAAGCTTTCTTT,CASAGTDNTEAFF
TRBJ1-4,TRBV7-7,NA,TRBD1,TGTGCTAGCAGCTATTCGGGACAGGGCTTCGAATGGAATGAAAAACTGTTTTTT,CASSYSGQGFEWNEKLFF
TRBJ1-3,TRBV11-2,NA,NA,TGTGCCAGCAGGTACTCGAGCTCTGGAAACACCATATATTTT,CASRYSSSGNTIYF
TRBJ2-1,TRBV3-1/TRBV3-2,NA,TRBD2,TGTGCCAGCAGCCAAGATCTGGGCGGGGGGGCCACGAATGAGCAGTTCTTC,CASSQDLGGGATNEQFF
TRBJ2-5,TRBV5-1,NA,TRBD2,TGCGCCAGCAGCTTGGGACTAGCGGGGGAAAACCCCCAAGAGACCCAGTACTTC,CASSLGLAGENPQETQYF
TRBJ1-5,TRBV9,NA,NA,TGTGCCAGCAGCGTCGATCCGGACTCCAATCAGCCCCAGCATTTT,CASSVDPDSNQPQHF
TRBJ1-2,TRBV5-1,NA,NA,TGCGCCAGCAGCGACGCAGGGGCCTTACTCTATGGCTACACCTTC,CASSDAGALLYGYTF
TRBJ1-2,TRBV6-5,NA,NA,TGTGCCAGCAGTTACTCGGGGGCGCTGGGTGGCTACACCTTC,CASSYSGALGGYTF
TRBJ2-1,TRBV20-1,NA,NA,TGCAGTGCTAGCAGGGGATTCGAGTTCTTC,CSASRGFEFF
TRBJ1-5,TRBV6-4,few,NA,TGTGCCAGCAGTGAGTTGCCCAATCAGCCCCAGCATTTT,CASSELPNQPQHF
TRBJ1-5,TRBV9,once,NA,TGTGCCAGCAGCGTTGGGGGGATGGGGAATCAGCCCCAGCATTTT,CASSVGGMGNQPQHF